The sequence of this T cell receptor (beta chain) was determined in a study of vaccination effects on CD4 cells after COVID-19. General study results and limits: Of the vaccine-induced clones from healthy vaccinees, merely 1 of 255 recognized common cold coronaviruses as well.

On this clone: The antigen is undetermined.

Produced via immunoSEQ multiplex PCR; TCRdb's table is partial and in-frame only. The table lists fewer than 55,000 clones, roughly 79% of them singletons. Sequencing in the ViraFEST assay came after antigen-specific CD4+ T cells had been expanded with viral peptide pools, which were used to stimulate PBMC. Following an approximately 10-day culture, CD4+ T cells were purified. In the vaccine recipients, nucleocapsid antibodies were negative and there was no prior SARS-CoV-2 infection. IL-2 medium supplanted half the medium on days 3 and 7. V was pared by 2 bases and J by 7 bases, with 5 bases of the junction left unmatched. This CDR3 has 15 amino acids. Germline-derived CDR1 and CDR2 are SGHRS and YFSETQ.

Sequenced here: CD4+ T cells from PBMCs cultured with HCoV-OC43 spike peptides, sampled before COVID-19 vaccination. The subset was: HCoV-OC43 spike overlapping peptide pool stimulation. This sequence joins TRBV5-1 and TRBJ2-1; the match to TRBD2 covers 11 bases. The origin of this receptor is a human donor who received a COVID-19 vaccine. Here the CDR3 DNA reads TGCGCCAGCAGCTTCACTAGCGGGGGAGGTAATGAGCAGTTCTTC. Its protein is CASSFTSGGGNEQFF.